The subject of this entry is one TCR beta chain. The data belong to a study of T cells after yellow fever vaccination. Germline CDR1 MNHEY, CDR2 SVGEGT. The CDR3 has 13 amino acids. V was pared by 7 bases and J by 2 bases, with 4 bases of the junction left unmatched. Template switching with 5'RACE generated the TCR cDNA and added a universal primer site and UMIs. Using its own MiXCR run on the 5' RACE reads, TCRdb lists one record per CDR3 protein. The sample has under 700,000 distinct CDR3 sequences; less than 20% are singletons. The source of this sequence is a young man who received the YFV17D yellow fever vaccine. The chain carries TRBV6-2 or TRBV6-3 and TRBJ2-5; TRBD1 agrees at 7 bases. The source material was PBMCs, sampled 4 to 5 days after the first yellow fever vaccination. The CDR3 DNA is TGTGCCAGCAAGGGACAGCCGCAAGAGACCCAGTACTTC. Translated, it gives CASKGQPQETQYF.